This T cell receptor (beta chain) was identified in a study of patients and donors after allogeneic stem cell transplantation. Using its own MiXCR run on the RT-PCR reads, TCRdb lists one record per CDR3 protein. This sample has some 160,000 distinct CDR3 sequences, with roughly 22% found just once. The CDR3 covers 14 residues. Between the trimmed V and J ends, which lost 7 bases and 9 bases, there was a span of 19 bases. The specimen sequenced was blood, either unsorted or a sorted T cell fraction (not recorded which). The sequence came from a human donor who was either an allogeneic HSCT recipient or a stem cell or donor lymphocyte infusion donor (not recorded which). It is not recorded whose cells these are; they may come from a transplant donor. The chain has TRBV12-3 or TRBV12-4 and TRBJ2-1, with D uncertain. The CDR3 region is CASTLSGSTIEQFF. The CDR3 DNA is TGTGCCAGCACCCTTAGTGGTTCGACGATTGAGCAGTTCTTC.